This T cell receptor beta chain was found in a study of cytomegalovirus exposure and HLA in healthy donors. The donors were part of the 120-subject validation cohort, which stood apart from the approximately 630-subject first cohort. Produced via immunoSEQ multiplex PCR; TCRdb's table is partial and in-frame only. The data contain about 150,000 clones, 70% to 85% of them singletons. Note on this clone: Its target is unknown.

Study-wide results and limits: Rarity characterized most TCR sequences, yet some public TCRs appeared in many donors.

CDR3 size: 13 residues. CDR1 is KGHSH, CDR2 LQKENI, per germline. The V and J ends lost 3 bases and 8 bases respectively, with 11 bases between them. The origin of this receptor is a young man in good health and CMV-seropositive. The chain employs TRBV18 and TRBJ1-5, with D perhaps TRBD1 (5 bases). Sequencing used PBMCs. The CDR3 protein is CASSPSGAEPQHF. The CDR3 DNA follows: TGTGCCAGCTCACCGAGCGGGGCCGAGCCCCAGCATTTT. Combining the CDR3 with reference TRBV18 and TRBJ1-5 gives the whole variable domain NAGVMQNPRHLVRRRGQEARLRCSPMKGHSHVYWYRQLPEEGLKFMVYLQKENIIDESGMPKERFSAEFPKEGPSILRIQQVVRGDSAAYFCASSPSGAEPQHFGDGTRLSIL.